This TCR beta chain originates from a study of blood T cell repertoires in COVID-19. Germline CDR1 is MNHNY and CDR2 is SVGAGI (reference sequence). The V and J ends lost 2 bases and 7 bases respectively, with 14 bases between them. This CDR3 is built from 14 residues. TCRdb's copy holds only in-frame clones and misses some; the assay was immunoSEQ multiplex PCR. Counted here are about 160,000 clones, 89% occurring once; the ten biggest clones make up about 2.8%. This TCR was recovered from a man aged 60-69 years with acute or convalescent COVID-19. This chain connects TRBV6-6 to TRBJ1-1; a possible D gene is TRBD1 (6 bases). Sample: peripheral blood. The CDR3 sequence: CASSYGQRGVEAFF. CDR3 DNA sequence: TGTGCCAGCAGTTACGGACAGCGGGGAGTTGAAGCTTTCTTT.